This TCR beta chain was observed in a study of T cells in localized non-small cell lung cancer (dated by TCRdb to the early 2020s). For context, the study as a whole: T cell repertoires of 236 early-stage NSCLC patients were analyzed, with tumors being compared against uninvolved tumor-adjacent lungs. The cohort consisted of 200 to 250 treatment-naive NSCLC patients whose localized lung tumors had been resected. The mean age of the NSCLC patients was roughly 70 years, with 120 to 150 men and about a hundred women.

CDR1 and CDR2, looked up from the germline V gene (reference sequence), are LNHDA and SQIVND. Spanning cysteine to phenylalanine, the CDR3 consists of 16 amino acids. Only the CDR3 DNA is retained, 48 bases long and in frame from the first base. V is clipped by 3 bases and J by 4 bases, and the sequence between their germline boundaries is 17 bases long. The immunoSEQ Assay was used to sequence TCR beta CDR3 regions from DNA. Regarding the original processing steps: T cell density was computed as TCR beta template counts normalized to usable DNA estimated by amplifying housekeeping genes. Richness was estimated with the preseqR package, extrapolating to 400,000 templates for PBMC samples and 120,000 templates for tissue samples. Clonality was taken to be one minus Pielou's evenness. To identify tissue-enriched TCRs, differential abundance testing was run on productive amino-acid clonotypes with a minimum total count of 5 and an alpha of 0.1. The Jaccard Index and the Morisita Overlap Index were used to quantify repertoire overlap between compartments. GLIPH grouped TCR beta CDR3s together with public tetramer-defined viral CDR3s, and a viral motif had to include at least three viral sequences and show V-gene enrichment. TCRdb took this table from immuneACCESS and kept in-frame rearrangements with V and J called. Such tables lack part of the clones; where checked against another copy, unresolved V genes explain under half of the gap, and the rest is unexplained. D and trimming were read from the DNA, whereas the V and J calls and clone size are those reported in that table. Recorded for this sample are about 33,000 clones; about 91% of them occurred a single time. The top ten constitute around 6% of the sample.

At diagnosis, tumor, uninvolved tumor-adjacent lung and peripheral blood were collected and then preserved as a mix of FFPE and fresh-frozen material. Blood samples were analyzed as peripheral blood mononuclear cells for TCR repertoire profiling. Concerning this clone: The clone's antigen remains unknown. The sample holds no much larger clone one base away, and base qualities are not on file.

Overall results and qualifications from the work: Because the study design was exploratory, TCR variables were selected using unadjusted p-values without false-discovery rate correction. Of the top 100 tumor clones, a median of approximately 60 were detected in paired uninvolved adjacent lung; roughly 26 were also among that lung's top 100. Because multi-region tumor sequencing was not done, intratumor heterogeneity could not be ruled out. Uninvolved tumor-adjacent lung showed the highest T cell clonality, higher than tumor, which suggests more focused antigenic responses in the uninvolved tumor-adjacent lung. Higher T cell density in blood was associated with longer overall survival, whereas higher clonality in adjacent lung was associated with shorter survival.

The chain links TRBV19 with TRBJ2-3; matching of 6 bases hints at TRBD2 as the D gene. Source: PBMCs, taken before any cancer treatment. The source of this sequence is a man aged 35 to 69 with stage II lung adenocarcinoma. The CDR3 loop reads CASSILREAAPDTQYF. The sequenced DNA: TGTGCCAGTAGTATCTTGAGGGAGGCCGCCCCAGATACGCAGTATTTT.